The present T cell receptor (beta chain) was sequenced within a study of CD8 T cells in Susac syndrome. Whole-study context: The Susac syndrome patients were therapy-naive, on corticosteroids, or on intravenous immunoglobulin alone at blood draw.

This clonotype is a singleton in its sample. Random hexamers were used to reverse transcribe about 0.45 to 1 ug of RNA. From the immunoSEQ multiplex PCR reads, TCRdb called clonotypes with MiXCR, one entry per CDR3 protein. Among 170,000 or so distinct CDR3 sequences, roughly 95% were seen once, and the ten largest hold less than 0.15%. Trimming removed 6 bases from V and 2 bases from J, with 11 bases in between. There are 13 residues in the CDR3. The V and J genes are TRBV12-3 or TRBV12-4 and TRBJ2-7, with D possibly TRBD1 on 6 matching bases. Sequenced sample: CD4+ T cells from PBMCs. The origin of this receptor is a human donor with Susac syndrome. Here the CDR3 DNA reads TGTGCCAGCAGCCTCCGGGACACCTACGAGCAGTACTTC. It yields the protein CASSLRDTYEQYF.